The 24 T cell receptor beta chains below were found in one sample sequenced in a study of beta chain features in type 1 diabetes. Study results and limitations: Researchers report that Type 1 diabetes patients had moderately but significantly shorter TCRB CDR3s across all four CD4+ subsets.

As every portion of the isolated RNA was reverse transcribed, the sequencing read expressed TCRB transcripts. The method was immunoSEQ multiplex PCR; TCRdb's version includes in-frame clones alone and lacks a portion of them. Found here are about 640,000 clones, around 12% of them singletons; the top ten hold about 0.11%. No antigen is known for these receptors. Sequenced: naive CD4+ T cells from blood. These receptor sequences come from a man younger than 45 with type 1 diabetes.

J is TRBJ1-6 and V is TRBV6-6, with 9 bases matching TRBD1. The CDR3 is 15 residues long. Germline lookup yields CDR1 MNHNY and CDR2 SVGAGI (reference sequence). After removal of 4 bases from V and 8 bases from J, the junction contained 6 bases not matched to a gene. CDR3 bases: TGTGCCAGCAGTTCTAGGACAGGGGCGGATTCACCCCTCCACTTT. It codes for CASSSRTGADSPLHF.

The chain recombines TRBV9 with TRBJ2-1, with a possible D match to TRBD2 (6 bases). V dropped 3 bases and J dropped 0 bases, with 10 bases sitting between them. Germline V CDR1 and CDR2: SGDLS, YYNGEE. CDR3 length: 15 amino acids. The DNA of the CDR3 is TGTGCCAGCAGCGCGGCGGGGAGCTCCTACAATGAGCAGTTCTTC. As protein: CASSAAGSSYNEQFF.

This chain links TRBV9 with TRBJ2-3; 7 bases align to TRBD1. This CDR3 has 14 amino acids. Germline trimming cut 2 bases from V and 1 base from J; bases unmatched to any gene: 1. Germline CDR1 and CDR2: SGDLS and YYNGEE. CDR3 sequence: CASSVQGGTDTQYF. DNA for the CDR3: TGTGCCAGCAGCGTCCAGGGGGGCACAGATACGCAGTATTTT.

In this sample, this clone turned up a few times. The chain couples TRBV10-3 to TRBJ1-5; the D is unclear. CDR3 length: 13 residues. CDR1 and CDR2 (germline): ENHRY, SYGVKD. Trimming took 1 base from V and 4 from J, leaving 5 bases between them. As DNA, the CDR3 is TGTGCCATCAGTGAGTACCAGAATCAGCCCCAGCATTTT. Translation: CAISEYQNQPQHF.

A remark on this clone: The sample has other DNA sequences that encode this CDR3 too. The genes are TRBV30 and TRBJ2-5, with D perhaps being TRBD1 or TRBD2 (5 bases each). Germline V lookup: CDR1 GTSNPN, CDR2 SVGIG (reference sequence). V was clipped by 0 bases and J by 4 bases, with 9 bases between them. The CDR3 has 13 residues. The CDR3 bases are TGTGCCTGGAGTGTGGGGGTTAGAGAGACCCAGTACTTC. Translated: CAWSVGVRETQYF.

This chain joins TRBV5-4 and TRBJ2-5; no reliable D call. V dropped 4 bases and J dropped 3 bases, with 25 bases sitting between them. Germline-derived CDR1 and CDR2 are SGHNT and YYREEE (reference sequence). The CDR3 has 18 amino acids. CDR3 DNA: TGTGCCAGCAGCCCACCTGGCAGTACGACGGTCGTAAAAGAGACCCAGTACTTC. This translates into CASSPPGSTTVVKETQYF. The variable domain in full, completed from reference TRBV5-4 and TRBJ2-5, reads ETGVTQSPTHLIKTRGQQVTLRCSSQSGHNTVSWYQQALGQGPQFIFQYYREEENGRGNFPPRFSGLQFPNYSSELNVNALELDDSALYLCASSPPGSTTVVKETQYFGPGTRLLVL.

The V call is TRBV30, the J call TRBJ1-5; tentatively, D is TRBD1 (6 bases). Trimming removed 1 base at V and 7 bases at J, with 11 bases between. The germline CDR1 and CDR2 sequences are GTSNPN and SVGIG (reference sequence). The CDR3 consists of 13 residues. CDR3 nucleotide sequence: TGTGCCTGGAGTGGGGGGCTCGGACAGCCCCAGCATTTT. It codes for CAWSGGLGQPQHF. The whole variable domain, remainder taken from reference TRBV30 and TRBJ1-5, is SQTIHQWPATLVQPVGSPLSLECTVEGTSNPNLYWYRQAAGRGLQLLFYSVGIGQISSEVPQNLSASRPQDRQFILSSKKLLLSDSGFYLCAWSGGLGQPQHFGDGTRLSIL.

The DNA for the CDR3 is TGTGCCAGCAGCAAAGTAGCAGGGAACCCCTACGAGCAGTACTTC. Protein: CASSKVAGNPYEQYF. The J gene is TRBJ2-7, the V gene TRBV21-1; the table's D call, TRBD1, has no DNA check behind it. TRBV21-1 is a pseudogene locus. The CDR3 has 15 residues.

This clone has only a few counts. The J gene is TRBJ1-2, the V gene TRBV6-5; 9 bases align to TRBD1. The germline gives CDR1 MNHEY, CDR2 SVGAGI. Germline trimming cut 0 bases from V and 5 bases from J; bases unmatched to any gene: 4. The CDR3 extends over 15 amino acids. CDR3 sequence: CASSYSDRGLYGYTF. DNA for the CDR3: TGTGCCAGCAGTTACTCGGACAGGGGCCTGTATGGCTACACCTTC.

The genes are TRBV14 and TRBJ2-7; tentatively, D is TRBD2 (6 bases). The germline V and J ends were trimmed by 1 base and 0 bases, with 22 bases remaining between them. This CDR3 is built from 19 residues. Germline lookup yields CDR1 SGHDN and CDR2 FVKESK. The CDR3 DNA reads as TGTGCCAGCAGCCAAGGAAACCCAAGGCGGGGCGGCGTCTCCTACGAGCAGTACTTC. This gives the protein CASSQGNPRRGGVSYEQYF.

This clone was detected only a few times. V and J are TRBV11-2 and TRBJ2-1; possibly TRBD2 for D (5 bases). Per germline, CDR1 SGHAT and CDR2 FQNNGV. The V gene lost 7 bases and the J gene lost 4 bases, with 14 bases spanning the gap. CDR3 length equals 14 residues. The CDR3 DNA follows: TGTGCCAGCACCCTCTCTGGAGGTTACAATGAGCAGTTCTTC. It codes for CASTLSGGYNEQFF.

This clone was recorded a few times. The rearrangement links TRBV30 to TRBJ1-5; 8 positions match TRBD1. With 5 bases clipped from V and 0 bases from J, the junction kept 3 bases outside the gene matches. The germline V gene encodes CDR1 GTSNPN and CDR2 SVGIG (reference sequence). The CDR3 sequence is 14 residues long. The CDR3 DNA follows: TGTGCCTGGGGGACAGGCAATAGCAATCAGCCCCAGCATTTT. Translated: CAWGTGNSNQPQHF. The variable domain in full, completed from reference TRBV30 and TRBJ1-5, reads SQTIHQWPATLVQPVGSPLSLECTVEGTSNPNLYWYRQAAGRGLQLLFYSVGIGQISSEVPQNLSASRPQDRQFILSSKKLLLSDSGFYLCAWGTGNSNQPQHFGDGTRLSIL.

The chain carries TRBV9 and TRBJ2-7; no reliable D call. V lost 7 bases, J lost 5 bases, and 19 bases lay in between. The CDR3 runs to 14 residues. Germline CDR1 reads SGDLS; CDR2 reads YYNGEE. The CDR3: CASSRVPTTDEQYF. Here the CDR3 DNA reads TGTGCCAGCTCTCGGGTCCCTACGACGGACGAGCAGTACTTC.

The chain uses TRBV7-2 and TRBJ1-5; maybe TRBD1 (5 bases). The germline V and J ends were trimmed by 2 bases and 0 bases, with 14 bases remaining between them. Germline lookup yields CDR1 SGHTA and CDR2 FQGNSA. The CDR3 runs to 17 residues. The CDR3 bases are TGTGCCAGCAGCTTAATGGGACGTTTTGATAGCAATCAGCCCCAGCATTTT. Translated, it gives CASSLMGRFDSNQPQHF. Complete variable domain (other parts from reference TRBV7-2 and TRBJ1-5): GAGVSQSPSNKVTEKGKDVELRCDPISGHTALYWYRQSLGQGLEFLIYFQGNSAPDKSGLPSDRFSAERTGGSVSTLTIQRTQQEDSAVYLCASSLMGRFDSNQPQHFGDGTRLSIL.

The gene calls are TRBV9 and TRBJ2-1; TRBD1 aligns across 8 bases. With 3 bases clipped from V and 8 bases from J, the junction kept 13 bases outside the gene matches. CDR1 is SGDLS and CDR2 is YYNGEE in the germline V gene. The CDR3 consists of 16 residues. This CDR3 is CASSAGQGSQTYEQFF. In DNA, the CDR3 is TGTGCCAGCAGCGCTGGACAGGGCAGCCAAACATATGAGCAGTTCTTC.

CDR3 coding DNA: TGCAGCGTTGAAGATCAGCGGGGCAGCGAAAAACTGTTTTTT. This gives the protein CSVEDQRGSEKLFF. V usage is TRBV29-1 and J usage is TRBJ1-4; D is perhaps TRBD1 (5 bases). Germline V lookup: CDR1 SQVTM, CDR2 ANQGSEA. CDR3 length: 14 residues. Between the trimmed V and J ends, which lost 0 bases and 8 bases, there was a span of 13 bases.

The DNA of the CDR3 is TGTGCCAGCTCACCACCGGGCAGGGTTGAAAACACCATATATTTT. Translated, it gives CASSPPGRVENTIYF. The chain has TRBV18 and TRBJ1-3; D is perhaps TRBD1 (5 bases). Germline loops: CDR1 KGHSH, CDR2 LQKENI. V was shortened by 0 bases and J by 6 bases, with 12 bases between the two germline ends. This CDR3 spans 15 amino acids.

V usage is TRBV28 and J usage is TRBJ2-7; no definite D call. V was clipped by 8 bases and J by 0 bases, with 14 bases between them. Germline V gene data show CDR1 as MDHEN and CDR2 as SYDVKM. The CDR3 is 14 amino acids. The CDR3 loop is CASQLPDGSYEQYF. The DNA of the CDR3 is TGTGCCAGCCAACTTCCTGACGGCTCCTACGAGCAGTACTTC.

There are a few counts of this clone. V and J are TRBV4-3 and TRBJ2-5; no clear D gene. Trimming removed 1 base at V and 4 bases at J, with 10 bases between. Germline assignment: CDR1 LGHNA and CDR2 YSLEER. The CDR3 is 14 residues long. CDR3 DNA: TGCGCCAGCAGCCAAGGGTATGTGGGAGAGACCCAGTACTTC. Its translation: CASSQGYVGETQYF.

The genes are TRBV4-3 and TRBJ1-6, with D unresolved. Germline V gene data show CDR1 as LGHNA and CDR2 as YSLEER. The CDR3 spans 15 residues. The V end lost 1 base, the J end lost 5 bases, and 9 bases lay between the germline ends. This CDR3 is CASSQAGRDNSPLHF. CDR3 bases: TGCGCCAGCAGCCAAGCAGGAAGAGATAATTCACCCCTCCACTTT.

This sequence joins TRBV5-1 and TRBJ2-7; no definite D call. V was clipped by 0 bases and J by 1 base, with 11 bases between them. The CDR3 contains 15 residues. CDR1 and CDR2 from the germline V gene are SGHRS and YFSETQ. This CDR3 is CASSLEGRSSYEQYF. DNA of the CDR3: TGCGCCAGCAGCTTGGAGGGCAGGTCTTCCTACGAGCAGTACTTC. Full variable domain (remainder filled in from reference TRBV5-1 and TRBJ2-7): KAGVTQTPRYLIKTRGQQVTLSCSPISGHRSVSWYQQTPGQGLQFLFEYFSETQRNKGNFPGRFSGRQFSNSRSEMNVSTLELGDSALYLCASSLEGRSSYEQYFGPGTRLTVT.

The gene calls are TRBV5-6 and TRBJ1-4; no clear D. The ends were cut back, 4 bases at V and 3 bases at J, with 7 bases in the middle. The V gene's germline CDR1 is SGHDT and CDR2 YYEEEE. The length of the CDR3 is 13 residues. The CDR3, as DNA: TGTGCCAGCAGCCCCCGAGCTAATGAAAAACTGTTTTTT. It specifies CASSPRANEKLFF. The full variable domain, in which reference TRBV5-6 and TRBJ1-4 provide the parts outside the CDR3, is DAGVTQSPTHLIKTRGQQVTLRCSPKSGHDTVSWYQQALGQGPQFIFQYYEEEERQRGNFPDRFSGHQFPNYSSELNVNALLLGDSALYLCASSPRANEKLFFGSGTQLSVL.

This clone was counted between two and nine times. The rearrangement joins TRBV4-3 to TRBJ2-2; D uncertain. CDR1 and CDR2 (germline): LGHNA, YSLEER. The germline V and J ends were trimmed by 3 bases and 0 bases, with 8 bases remaining between them. The CDR3 extends over 15 amino acids. CDR3 sequence: CASSHHTPNTGELFF. CDR3 bases: TGCGCCAGCAGCCACCATACCCCGAACACCGGGGAGCTGTTTTTT.

The rearrangement joins TRBV10-3 to TRBJ2-7; D is perhaps TRBD2 (7 bases). Trimming removed 10 bases from V and 1 base from J, with 11 bases in between. CDR1 ENHRY and CDR2 SYGVKD come from the germline V gene. The CDR3 is 12 amino acids. The CDR3 spells CATEGGSYEQYF. In DNA, the CDR3 is TGTGCCACAGAGGGGGGGTCCTACGAGCAGTACTTC.